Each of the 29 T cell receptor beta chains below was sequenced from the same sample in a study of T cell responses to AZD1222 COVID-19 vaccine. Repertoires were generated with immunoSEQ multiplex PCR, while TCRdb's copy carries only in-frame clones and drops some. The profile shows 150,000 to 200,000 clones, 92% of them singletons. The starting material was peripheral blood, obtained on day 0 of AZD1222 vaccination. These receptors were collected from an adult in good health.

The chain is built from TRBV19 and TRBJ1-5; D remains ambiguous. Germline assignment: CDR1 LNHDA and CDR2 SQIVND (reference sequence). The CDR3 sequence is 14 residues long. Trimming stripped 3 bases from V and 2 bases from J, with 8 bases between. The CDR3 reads CASSILGGNQPQHF. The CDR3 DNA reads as TGTGCCAGTAGTATTTTGGGTGGCAATCAGCCCCAGCATTTT.

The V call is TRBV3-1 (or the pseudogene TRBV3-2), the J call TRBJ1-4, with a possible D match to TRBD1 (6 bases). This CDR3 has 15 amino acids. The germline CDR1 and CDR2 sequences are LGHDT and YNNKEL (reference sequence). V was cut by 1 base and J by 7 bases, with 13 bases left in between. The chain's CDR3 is CASSQVSRGSEKLFF. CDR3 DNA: TGTGCCAGCAGCCAAGTGAGCAGGGGTTCTGAAAAACTGTTTTTT.

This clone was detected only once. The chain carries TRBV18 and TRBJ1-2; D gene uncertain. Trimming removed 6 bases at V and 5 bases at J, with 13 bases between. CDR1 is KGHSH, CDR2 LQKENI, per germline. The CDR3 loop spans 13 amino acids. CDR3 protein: CASSPNEKYGYTF. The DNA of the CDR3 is TGTGCCAGCTCCCCCAACGAAAAATATGGCTACACCTTC.

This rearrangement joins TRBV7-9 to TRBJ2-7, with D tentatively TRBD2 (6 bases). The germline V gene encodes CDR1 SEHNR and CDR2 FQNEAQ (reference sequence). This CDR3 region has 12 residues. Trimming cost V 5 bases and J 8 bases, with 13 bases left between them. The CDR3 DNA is TGTGCCAGCAGCCCCTCCGGGAGTCAGCAGTACTTC. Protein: CASSPSGSQQYF.

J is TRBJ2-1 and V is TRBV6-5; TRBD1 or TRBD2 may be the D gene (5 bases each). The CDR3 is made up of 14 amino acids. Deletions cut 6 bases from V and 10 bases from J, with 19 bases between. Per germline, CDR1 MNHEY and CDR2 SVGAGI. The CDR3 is CASSPWDVSREQFF. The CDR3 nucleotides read TGTGCCAGCAGCCCCTGGGACGTATCCAGAGAGCAGTTCTTC.

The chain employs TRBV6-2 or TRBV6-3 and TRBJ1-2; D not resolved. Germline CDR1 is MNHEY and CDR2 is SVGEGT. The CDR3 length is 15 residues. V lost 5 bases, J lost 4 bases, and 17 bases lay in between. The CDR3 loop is CASSPGERAPYGYTF. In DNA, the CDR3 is TGTGCCAGCAGTCCCGGTGAGAGGGCGCCCTATGGCTACACCTTC.

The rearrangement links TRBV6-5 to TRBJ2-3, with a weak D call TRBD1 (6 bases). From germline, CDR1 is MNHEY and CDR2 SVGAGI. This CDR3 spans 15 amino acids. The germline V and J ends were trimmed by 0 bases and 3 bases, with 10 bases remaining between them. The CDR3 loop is CASSYSTQGTDTQYF. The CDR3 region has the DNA TGTGCCAGCAGTTACTCCACACAGGGAACAGATACGCAGTATTTT.

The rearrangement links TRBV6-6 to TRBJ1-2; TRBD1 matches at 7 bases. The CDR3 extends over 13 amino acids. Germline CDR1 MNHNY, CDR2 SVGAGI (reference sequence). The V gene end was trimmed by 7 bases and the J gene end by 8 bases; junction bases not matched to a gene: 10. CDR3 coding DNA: TGTGCCAGCACCCAACAACAGGGGTGGGGCTACACCTTC. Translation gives CASTQQQGWGYTF.

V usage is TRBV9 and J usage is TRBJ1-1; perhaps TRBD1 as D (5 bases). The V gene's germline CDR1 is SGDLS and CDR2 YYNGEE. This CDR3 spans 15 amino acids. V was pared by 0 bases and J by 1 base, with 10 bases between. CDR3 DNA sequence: TGTGCCAGCAGCGTAGCGGGGGAAACGAACACTGAAGCTTTCTTT. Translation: CASSVAGETNTEAFF.

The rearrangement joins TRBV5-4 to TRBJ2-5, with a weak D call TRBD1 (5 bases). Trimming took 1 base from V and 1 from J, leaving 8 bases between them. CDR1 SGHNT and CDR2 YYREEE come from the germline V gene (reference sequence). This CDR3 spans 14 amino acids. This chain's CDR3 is CASSLPQGQETQYF. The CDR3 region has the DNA TGTGCCAGCAGCTTGCCCCAGGGCCAAGAGACCCAGTACTTC.

The CDR3 bases are TGTGCCAGCAGTGGAGGAAATCAGCCCCAGCATTTT. This sequence encodes CASSGGNQPQHF. The chain combines TRBV6-2 or TRBV6-3 with TRBJ1-5; D gene uncertain. Germline-derived CDR1 and CDR2 are MNHEY and SVGEGT. V lost 5 bases and J lost 4, with 6 bases in between. This CDR3 has 12 amino acids.

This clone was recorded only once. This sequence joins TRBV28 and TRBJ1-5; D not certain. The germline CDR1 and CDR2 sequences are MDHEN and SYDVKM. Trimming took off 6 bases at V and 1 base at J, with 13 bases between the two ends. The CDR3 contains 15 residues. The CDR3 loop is CASRKGGGSNQPQHF. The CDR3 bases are TGTGCCAGCAGAAAGGGAGGTGGGAGCAATCAGCCCCAGCATTTT. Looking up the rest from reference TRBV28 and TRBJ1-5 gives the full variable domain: DVKVTQSSRYLVKRTGEKVFLECVQDMDHENMFWYRQDPGLGLRLIYFSYDVKMKEKGDIPEGYSVSREKKERFSLILESASTNQTSMYLCASRKGGGSNQPQHFGDGTRLSIL.

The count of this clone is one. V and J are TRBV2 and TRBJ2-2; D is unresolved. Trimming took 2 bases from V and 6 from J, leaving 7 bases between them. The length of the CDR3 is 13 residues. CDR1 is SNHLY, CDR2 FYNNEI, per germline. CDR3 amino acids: CASSETPAGELFF. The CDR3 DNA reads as TGTGCCAGCAGTGAAACGCCGGCCGGGGAGCTGTTTTTT. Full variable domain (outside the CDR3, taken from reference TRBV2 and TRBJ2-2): EPEVTQTPSHQVTQMGQEVILRCVPISNHLYFYWYRQILGQKVEFLVSFYNNEISEKSEIFDDQFSVERPDGSNFTLKIRSTKLEDSAMYFCASSETPAGELFFGEGSRLTVL.

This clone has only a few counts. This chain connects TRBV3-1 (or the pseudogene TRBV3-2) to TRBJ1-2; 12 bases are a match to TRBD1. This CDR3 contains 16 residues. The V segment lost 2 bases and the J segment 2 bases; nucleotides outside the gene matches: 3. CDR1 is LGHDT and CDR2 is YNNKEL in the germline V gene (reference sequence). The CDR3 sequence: CASSQKGTGGNYGYTF. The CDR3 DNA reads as TGTGCCAGCAGCCAAAAGGGGACAGGGGGCAACTATGGCTACACCTTC.

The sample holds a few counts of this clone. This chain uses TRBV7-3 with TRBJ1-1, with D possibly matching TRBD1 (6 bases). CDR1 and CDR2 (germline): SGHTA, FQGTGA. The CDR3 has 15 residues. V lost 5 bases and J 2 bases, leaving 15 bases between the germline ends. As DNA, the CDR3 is TGTGCCAGCAGCCCCGGCGGGGGCGGAAACACTGAAGCTTTCTTT. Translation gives CASSPGGGGNTEAFF.

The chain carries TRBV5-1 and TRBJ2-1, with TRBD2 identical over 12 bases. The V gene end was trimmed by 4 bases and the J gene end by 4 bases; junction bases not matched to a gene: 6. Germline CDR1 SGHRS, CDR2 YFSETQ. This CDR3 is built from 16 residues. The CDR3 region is CASSLRTSGTYNEQFF. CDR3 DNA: TGCGCCAGCAGCCTTAGGACTAGCGGGACTTACAATGAGCAGTTCTTC.

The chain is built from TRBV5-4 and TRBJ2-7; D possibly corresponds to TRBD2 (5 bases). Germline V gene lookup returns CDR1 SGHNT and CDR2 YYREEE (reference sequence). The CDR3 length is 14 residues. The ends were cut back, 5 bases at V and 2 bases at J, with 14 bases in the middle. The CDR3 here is CASSSRHGTYEQYF. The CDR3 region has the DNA TGTGCCAGCAGTTCCCGCCACGGGACCTACGAGCAGTACTTC.

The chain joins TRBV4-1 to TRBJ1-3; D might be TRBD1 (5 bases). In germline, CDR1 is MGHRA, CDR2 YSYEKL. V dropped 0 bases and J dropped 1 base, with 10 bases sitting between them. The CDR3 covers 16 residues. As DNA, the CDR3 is TGCGCCAGCAGCCAAGAGCCCAGGGTGTCTGGAAACACCATATATTTT. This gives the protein CASSQEPRVSGNTIYF.

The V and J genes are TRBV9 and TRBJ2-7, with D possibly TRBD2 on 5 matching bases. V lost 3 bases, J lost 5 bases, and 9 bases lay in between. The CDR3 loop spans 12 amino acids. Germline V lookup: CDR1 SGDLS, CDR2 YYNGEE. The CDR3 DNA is TGTGCCAGCAGCGACCGGGGTAACGAGCAGTACTTC. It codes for CASSDRGNEQYF.

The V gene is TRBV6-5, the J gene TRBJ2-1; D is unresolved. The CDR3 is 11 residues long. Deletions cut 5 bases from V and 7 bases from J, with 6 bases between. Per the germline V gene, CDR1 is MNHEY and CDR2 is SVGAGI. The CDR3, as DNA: TGTGCCAGCAGTCCCGGGAATGAGCAGTTCTTC. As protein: CASSPGNEQFF.

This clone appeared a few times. The CDR3 here is CASSAGTSGNEQYF. The CDR3 DNA follows: TGCGCCAGCAGCGCCGGGACTAGCGGGAACGAGCAGTACTTC. This chain links TRBV5-1 with TRBJ2-7, with 13 nucleotides matching TRBD2. J gave up 5 bases and V 4 bases, and 3 bases lay outside the gene matches. This CDR3 region has 14 residues. Germline CDR1 is SGHRS and CDR2 is YFSETQ.

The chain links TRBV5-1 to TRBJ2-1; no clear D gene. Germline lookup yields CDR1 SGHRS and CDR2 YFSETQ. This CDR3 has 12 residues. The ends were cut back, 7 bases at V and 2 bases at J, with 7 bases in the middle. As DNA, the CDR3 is TGCGCCAGCGCCGGCGCCTACAATGAGCAGTTCTTC. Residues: CASAGAYNEQFF.

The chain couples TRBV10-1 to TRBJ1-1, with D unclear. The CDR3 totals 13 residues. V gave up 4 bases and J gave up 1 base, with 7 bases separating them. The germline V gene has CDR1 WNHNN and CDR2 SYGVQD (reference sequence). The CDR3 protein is CASSVDGNTEAFF. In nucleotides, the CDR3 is TGCGCCAGCAGTGTGGACGGGAACACTGAAGCTTTCTTT.

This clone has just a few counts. The CDR3 spells CATGSNEKLFF. In DNA form, the CDR3 reads TGTGCCACCGGAAGTAATGAAAAACTGTTTTTT. The chain joins TRBV19 to TRBJ1-4, with D uncertain. Trimming removed 10 bases at V and 4 bases at J, with 7 bases between. This CDR3 comprises 11 residues. Germline loops: CDR1 LNHDA, CDR2 SQIVND (reference sequence).

Here the CDR3 reads CSVLQGGNQPQHF. CDR3 bases: TGCAGCGTTCTACAGGGGGGCAATCAGCCCCAGCATTTT. This chain links TRBV29-1 with TRBJ1-5; 8 bases line up with TRBD1. The CDR3 is 13 residues long. Germline V gives CDR1 SQVTM, CDR2 ANQGSEA. V was clipped by 5 bases and J by 2 bases; unmatched bases: 2.

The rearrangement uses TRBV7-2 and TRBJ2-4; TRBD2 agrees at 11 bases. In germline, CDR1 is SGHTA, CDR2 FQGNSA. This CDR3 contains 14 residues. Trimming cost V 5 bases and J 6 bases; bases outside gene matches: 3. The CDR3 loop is CASSQGTSGNIQYF. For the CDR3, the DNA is TGTGCCAGCAGCCAAGGGACTAGCGGAAACATTCAGTACTTC.

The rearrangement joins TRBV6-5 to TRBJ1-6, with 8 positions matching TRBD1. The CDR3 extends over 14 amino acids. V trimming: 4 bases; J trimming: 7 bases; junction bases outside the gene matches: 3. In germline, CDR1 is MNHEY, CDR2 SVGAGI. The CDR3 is CASSLNRGNSPLHF. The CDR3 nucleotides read TGTGCCAGCAGTTTGAACAGGGGGAATTCACCCCTCCACTTT.

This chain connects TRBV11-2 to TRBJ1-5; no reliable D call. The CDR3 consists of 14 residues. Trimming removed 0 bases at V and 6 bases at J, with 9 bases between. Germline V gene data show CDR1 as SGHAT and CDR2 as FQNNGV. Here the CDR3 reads CASSLDSGSQPQHF. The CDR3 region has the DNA TGTGCCAGCAGCTTAGATTCGGGGAGTCAGCCCCAGCATTTT.

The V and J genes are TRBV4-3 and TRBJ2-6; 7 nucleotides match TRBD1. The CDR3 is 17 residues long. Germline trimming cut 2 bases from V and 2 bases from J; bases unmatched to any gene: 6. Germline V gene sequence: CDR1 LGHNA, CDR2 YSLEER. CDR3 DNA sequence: TGCGCCAGCAGCCAACGACAGGGCAGCACTGGGGCCAACGTCCTGACTTTC. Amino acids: CASSQRQGSTGANVLTF.